Shown below are 32 T cell receptor beta chains from a single sample sequenced in a study of type 1 and type 2 diabetes patients. Amplification started from genomic DNA. The TCR beta CDR3 region was amplified using 30 forward and 13 reverse primers. In TCRdb, the multiplex PCR reads were re-called with MiXCR into one record per CDR3 protein. This sample has 250,000 or so distinct CDR3 sequences, with 45% to 60% found just once. Sample: peripheral blood mononuclear cells (PBMCs). These receptors all stem from a man between 18 and 35 years old with type 2 diabetes.

V usage is TRBV19 and J usage is TRBJ2-2, with D unresolved. The CDR3 covers 12 residues. The germline CDR1 and CDR2 sequences are LNHDA and SQIVND (reference sequence). V gave up 5 bases and J gave up 3 bases, with 4 bases separating them. The CDR3 region is CASSVYTGELFF. The CDR3 DNA sequence: TGTGCCAGTAGTGTATACACCGGGGAGCTGTTTTTT.

Details on this clonotype: One base away lies a much larger clone, so this may be a sequencing read error. The chain combines TRBV30 with TRBJ2-7; 7 bases match TRBD1. The CDR3 extends over 13 amino acids. With V trimmed by 1 base and J by 5 bases, 5 bases remained unmatched. Germline V gene data show CDR1 as GTSNPN and CDR2 as SVGIG (reference sequence). Here the CDR3 reads CAWSGDRSHEQYF. The CDR3 DNA reads TGTGCCTGGAGTGGGGACAGATCCCACGAGCAGTACTTC.

CDR3 sequence: CSALPHVGEAYEQYF. The CDR3 nucleotides read TGCAGTGCGCTTCCCCACGTCGGGGAAGCCTACGAGCAGTACTTC. V usage is TRBV20-1 and J usage is TRBJ2-7, with a weak D call TRBD2 (5 bases). The CDR3 sequence is 15 residues long. Germline V CDR1 and CDR2: DFQATT, SNEGSKA (reference sequence). Trimming pared 6 bases from V and 2 bases from J, leaving 20 bases between.

This clonotype came up once. J is TRBJ1-1 and V is TRBV4-1; D might be TRBD1 (5 bases). Between the trimmed V and J ends, which lost 0 bases and 4 bases, there was a span of 12 bases. The CDR3 totals 15 residues. The germline V gene has CDR1 MGHRA and CDR2 YSYEKL. Here the CDR3 reads CASSQDFGRVTEAFF. The CDR3 region has the DNA TGCGCCAGCAGCCAAGATTTCGGCAGGGTCACTGAAGCTTTCTTT.

This rearrangement joins TRBV20-1 to TRBJ2-5, with TRBD2 identical over 8 bases. Germline V lookup: CDR1 DFQATT, CDR2 SNEGSKA (reference sequence). The CDR3 covers 13 residues. The V segment lost 5 bases and the J segment 5 bases; nucleotides outside the gene matches: 7. The CDR3 nucleotides are TGCAGTGCTTCACCGGGGGGGCGGGAGACCCAGTACTTC. Encoded protein: CSASPGGRETQYF.

A remark on this clonotype: Germline and junction disagree at one end, which may indicate a read error. V is TRBV19 and J is TRBJ1-4, with D possibly matching TRBD1 (5 bases). The CDR3 sequence is 15 residues long. Germline-derived CDR1 and CDR2 are LNHDA and SQIVND (reference sequence). DNA of the CDR3: TGTGCCAGTAGTATCTCTGGGGGTTCTAATGTAAAACTGTTTTTT. Translation gives CASSISGGSNVKLFF. Full variable domain (remainder filled in from reference TRBV19 and TRBJ1-4): DGGITQSPKYLFRKEGQNVTLSCEQNLNHDAMYWYRQDPGQGLRLIYYSQIVNDFQKGDIAEGYSVSREKKESFPLTVTSAQKNPTAFYLCASSISGGSNVKLFFGSGTQLSVL.

This CDR3 reads CASSLVPLGYGYTF. Here the CDR3 DNA reads TGTGCCAGCAGTTTAGTACCGCTTGGCTATGGCTACACCTTC. The genes are TRBV28 and TRBJ1-2, with D hard to call. Trimming shortened V by 2 bases and J by 4 bases, and 11 bases separated the two germline ends. CDR1 MDHEN and CDR2 SYDVKM come from the germline V gene. The CDR3 is made up of 14 amino acids.

The chain links TRBV19 to TRBJ2-7; D is unclear. This CDR3 is 15 amino acids long. The ends were cut back, 3 bases at V and 0 bases at J, with 12 bases in the middle. Germline CDR1 reads LNHDA; CDR2 reads SQIVND (reference sequence). This CDR3 reads CASSISGVDSYEQYF. The CDR3 DNA is TGTGCCAGTAGTATCTCTGGGGTCGACTCCTACGAGCAGTACTTC.

This rearrangement joins TRBV5-1 to TRBJ2-7, with D possibly TRBD2 on 5 matching bases. This CDR3 spans 13 amino acids. V gave up 4 bases and J gave up 3 bases, with 11 bases separating them. CDR1 is SGHRS and CDR2 is YFSETQ in the germline V gene. The CDR3 coding sequence is TGCGCCAGCAGCCGTGACGGGAACTACGAGCAGTACTTC. Encoded protein: CASSRDGNYEQYF.

The chain is built from TRBV7-6 and TRBJ2-7; a weak D match, TRBD2 (5 bases). The CDR3 extends over 15 amino acids. Trimming removed 1 base from V and 3 bases from J, with 13 bases in between. Germline assignment: CDR1 SGHVS and CDR2 FNYEAQ. The CDR3 sequence: CASSLGGSKYYEQYF. The DNA for the CDR3 is TGTGCCAGCAGCTTAGGAGGGTCTAAATACTACGAGCAGTACTTC.

This clonotype showed up just a few times. The rearrangement uses TRBV4-3 and TRBJ2-7; no reliable D call. The CDR3 length is 17 residues. V was trimmed by 4 bases and J by 5 bases, leaving 24 bases between them. In germline, CDR1 is LGHNA, CDR2 YSLEER. The CDR3, as DNA: TGCGCCAGCAGCCCAGAGGCAGGACCTGGATTCGTGGACGAGCAGTACTTC. Its protein product is CASSPEAGPGFVDEQYF.

The rearrangement joins TRBV2 to TRBJ2-7; D ambiguous. Germline V gene lookup returns CDR1 SNHLY and CDR2 FYNNEI. V dropped 11 bases and J dropped 0 bases, with 20 bases sitting between them. The CDR3 length is 15 residues. The DNA for the CDR3 is TGTGCCGCCCGGGTCCCGCTATCGGGCTCCTACGAGCAGTACTTC. Amino acids: CAARVPLSGSYEQYF.

The gene calls are TRBV5-1 and TRBJ2-1, with D perhaps TRBD2 (7 bases). Trimming removed 4 bases from V and 8 bases from J, with 13 bases in between. CDR3 length: 13 residues. Germline assignment: CDR1 SGHRS and CDR2 YFSETQ. CDR3 loop: CASSLQGGDEQFF. CDR3 DNA sequence: TGCGCCAGCAGCCTACAGGGAGGGGATGAGCAGTTCTTC.

As for this clonotype: It may be a read error: a sequence one base away is much more abundant. The chain joins TRBV6-6 to TRBJ1-5, with D uncertain. Germline V gene lookup returns CDR1 MNHNY and CDR2 SVGAGI (reference sequence). The CDR3 extends over 13 amino acids. The CDR3 sequence is CASSDSESQPQHF. CDR3 DNA: TGTGCCAGCAGTGACTCCGAGAGTCAGCCCCAGCATTTT.

This clonotype was counted at least ten times. This chain uses TRBV6-6 with TRBJ2-5; D gene uncertain. Per germline, CDR1 MNHNY and CDR2 SVGAGI (reference sequence). V gave up 5 bases and J gave up 5 bases, with 15 bases separating them. The CDR3 totals 14 residues. CDR3: CASSTFLSQETQYF. In nucleotides, the CDR3 is TGTGCCAGCAGTACCTTCCTGTCGCAGGAGACCCAGTACTTC.

As regards this clonotype: Mismatch with germline at one junction end may stem from a read error. The CDR3 nucleotides read TGTGCCAGCAGCCAAGTGGGGCAGTACAGATCCTACGAGCAGTACTTC. Its protein product is CASSQVGQYRSYEQYF. J is TRBJ2-7 and V is TRBV4-1; possibly TRBD1 for D (5 bases). From germline, CDR1 is MGHRA and CDR2 YSYEKL. This CDR3 has 16 amino acids.

The chain uses TRBV7-2 and TRBJ2-7; possibly TRBD2 for D (5 bases). The CDR3 has 15 residues. V lost 2 bases and J 3 bases, leaving 14 bases between the germline ends. Germline V gene data show CDR1 as SGHTA and CDR2 as FQGNSA. In nucleotides, the CDR3 is TGTGCCAGCAGCTTACCGCGGGTGAGCCACTACGAGCAGTACTTC. Protein sequence: CASSLPRVSHYEQYF. Supplemented by reference TRBV7-2 and TRBJ2-7, the full variable domain reads GAGVSQSPSNKVTEKGKDVELRCDPISGHTALYWYRQSLGQGLEFLIYFQGNSAPDKSGLPSDRFSAERTGGSVSTLTIQRTQQEDSAVYLCASSLPRVSHYEQYFGPGTRLTVT.

V usage is TRBV11-2 and J usage is TRBJ2-2; D ambiguous. Between the trimmed V and J ends, which lost 3 bases and 6 bases, there was a span of 14 bases. CDR3 size: 15 residues. Germline values: CDR1 SGHAT, CDR2 FQNNGV. Written as DNA, the CDR3 is TGTGCCAGCAGCTTGACTCAAATCGTGGCCGGGGAGCTGTTTTTT. This translates into CASSLTQIVAGELFF.

The J gene is TRBJ2-7, the V gene TRBV4-2; either TRBD1 or TRBD2 may supply D (6 bases each). This CDR3 is 18 amino acids long. The germline gives CDR1 LGHNA, CDR2 YNFKEQ. The V gene lost 0 bases and the J gene lost 7 bases, with 25 bases spanning the gap. The CDR3 sequence: CASSQEPEGGDYLHEQYF. CDR3 bases: TGTGCCAGCAGCCAAGAGCCCGAGGGGGGCGACTACCTGCATGAGCAGTACTTC.

This chain uses TRBV2 with TRBJ2-7; D is perhaps TRBD2 (6 bases). Trimming pared 7 bases from V and 2 bases from J, leaving 12 bases between. This CDR3 has 13 amino acids. CDR1 is SNHLY and CDR2 is FYNNEI in the germline V gene. CDR3 coding DNA: TGTGCCAGCAAACTAGCCCTAGCCTACGAGCAGTACTTC. Its translation: CASKLALAYEQYF.

The gene calls are TRBV10-3 and TRBJ1-5, with D possibly matching TRBD1 (5 bases). The germline CDR1 and CDR2 sequences are ENHRY and SYGVKD. Trimming took 5 bases from V and 7 from J, leaving 12 bases between them. This CDR3 is built from 13 residues. The DNA for the CDR3 is TGTGCCATCAGTCAAGGGACCGGACAGCCCCAGCATTTT. Residues: CAISQGTGQPQHF.

About this clonotype: One base away lies a much larger clone, so this may be a sequencing read error. The chain combines TRBV20-1 with TRBJ2-7, with D perhaps matching TRBD1 (6 bases). The CDR3 loop spans 13 amino acids. CDR1 and CDR2 (germline): DFQATT, SNEGSKA (reference sequence). The CDR3 loop reads CGARPTGTYEQYF. The CDR3 DNA sequence: TGCGGTGCTCGACCGACAGGTACCTACGAGCAGTACTTC.

As concerns this clonotype: The junction departs from the called germline gene at one end, perhaps through a read error. The chain links TRBV2 to TRBJ2-2; 9 nucleotides align to TRBD2. The V gene's germline CDR1 is SNHLY and CDR2 FYNNEI. This CDR3 is built from 15 residues. The CDR3: CASTGPSGNAGELFF. CDR3 DNA sequence: TGTGCCAGCACGGGCCCTAGCGGGAACGCCGGGGAGCTGTTTTTT. Full variable domain (remainder filled in from reference TRBV2 and TRBJ2-2): EPEVTQTPSHQVTQMGQEVILRCVPISNHLYFYWYRQILGQKVEFLVSFYNNEISEKSEIFDDQFSVERPDGSNFTLKIRSTKLEDSAMYFCASTGPSGNAGELFFGEGSRLTVL.

The J gene is TRBJ2-2, the V gene TRBV7-9; D is tentatively TRBD1 or TRBD2 (7 bases each). Germline V gene lookup returns CDR1 SEHNR and CDR2 FQNEAQ (reference sequence). V gave up 5 bases and J gave up 7 bases, with 20 bases separating them. The CDR3 covers 16 residues. The CDR3 DNA reads TGTGCCAGCAGCCAAGATCCCCCAGGGGGGGACGGGGAGCTGTTTTTT. It is translated as CASSQDPPGGDGELFF.

This clonotype was picked up many times. The chain recombines TRBV2 with TRBJ1-1, with 8 bases identical to TRBD1. The CDR3 covers 14 residues. CDR1 SNHLY and CDR2 FYNNEI come from the germline V gene. The ends lost 6 bases at V and 5 bases at J; junction bases unmatched: 8. This CDR3 is CASSDTDRVTEAFF. The CDR3 region has the DNA TGTGCCAGCAGCGACACGGACAGGGTAACTGAAGCTTTCTTT.

The V gene is TRBV5-1, the J gene TRBJ2-7; tentatively, D is TRBD2 (5 bases). The CDR3 sequence is 14 residues long. CDR1 SGHRS and CDR2 YFSETQ come from the germline V gene. Trimming cost V 1 base and J 0 bases, with 8 bases left between them. CDR3 region: CASSLPGSSYEQYF. The CDR3 nucleotides are TGCGCCAGCAGCTTGCCGGGGAGCTCCTACGAGCAGTACTTC.

The rearrangement joins TRBV20-1 to TRBJ2-5, with 10 bases matching TRBD2. The CDR3 loop spans 17 amino acids. From germline, CDR1 is DFQATT and CDR2 SNEGSKA (reference sequence). The ends lost 5 bases at V and 5 bases at J; junction bases unmatched: 17. In DNA form, the CDR3 reads TGCAGTGCTGGGGGGGCTAGCGGGAGCTTAGTGGCGGAGACCCAGTACTTC. Translation gives CSAGGASGSLVAETQYF.

This clonotype was recorded a few times. This chain links TRBV27 with TRBJ2-7; TRBD1 matches at 7 bases. With V trimmed by 5 bases and J by 5 bases, 12 bases remained unmatched. CDR1 is MNHEY, CDR2 SMNVEV, per germline (reference sequence). There are 15 residues in the CDR3. This CDR3 is CASSLLGQGVDEQYF. The CDR3 DNA is TGTGCCAGCAGTCTCTTGGGTCAGGGGGTAGACGAGCAGTACTTC.

The chain combines TRBV20-1 with TRBJ2-7; 10 nucleotides align to TRBD2. Germline CDR1 reads DFQATT; CDR2 reads SNEGSKA (reference sequence). V trimming: 0 bases; J trimming: 7 bases; junction bases outside the gene matches: 3. This CDR3 region has 13 residues. The CDR3 protein is CSARDSGGPEQYF. CDR3 bases: TGCAGTGCTAGAGATAGCGGGGGGCCTGAGCAGTACTTC.

With respect to this clonotype: A junction boundary mismatches the germline segment, possibly from a read error. The chain combines TRBV11-3 with TRBJ2-7; weak D call: TRBD2 (5 bases). Germline V gives CDR1 SGHNT, CDR2 YENEEA. CDR3 length equals 12 residues. CDR3 amino acids: CAISGGPYEQYF. CDR3 coding DNA: TGTGCCATCAGCGGCGGACCCTACGAGCAGTACTTC.

Comment on this clonotype: Without the conserved terminal phenylalanine or tryptophan, this CDR3 likely stems from a read error. This chain connects TRBV20-1 to TRBJ2-7; the D is unclear. This CDR3 has 15 residues. V was pared by 0 bases and J by 0 bases, with 12 bases between. Germline V CDR1 and CDR2: DFQATT, SNEGSKA (reference sequence). The CDR3 DNA reads TGCAGTGCTAGAGATCGCACACGAAGCTCCTACGAGCAGTACTCC. Amino acids: CSARDRTRSSYEQYS.

This clonotype showed up just a few times. J is TRBJ2-7 and V is TRBV19, with 9 nucleotides matching TRBD1. CDR3 length: 15 amino acids. V trimming: 4 bases; J trimming: 0 bases; junction bases outside the gene matches: 4. Germline CDR1 is LNHDA and CDR2 is SQIVND (reference sequence). The CDR3, as DNA: TGTGCCAGTAGTAAGGGACAGGGATCCTCCTACGAGCAGTACTTC. Protein sequence: CASSKGQGSSYEQYF. Complete variable domain (other parts from reference TRBV19 and TRBJ2-7): DGGITQSPKYLFRKEGQNVTLSCEQNLNHDAMYWYRQDPGQGLRLIYYSQIVNDFQKGDIAEGYSVSREKKESFPLTVTSAQKNPTAFYLCASSKGQGSSYEQYFGPGTRLTVT.